The table lists the clone carrying this T cell receptor (beta chain) with a count of one. What it recognizes is unknown. The sample originates from a study of shared clonotypes between healthy human individuals. About the research overall: Three plates each covered CD4 naive and memory; CD8 naive two, CD8 memory one. Findings and limits, study-wide: Sorted-subset samples were not fully sequenced, rarefaction indicated.

Sequencing used immunoSEQ multiplex PCR; TCRdb keeps in-frame clones, though not all of them. The table lists roughly 2 million clones, approximately 95% of them singletons. The ends lost 3 bases at V and 4 bases at J; junction bases unmatched: 5. The length of the CDR3 is 14 residues. CDR1 and CDR2 from the germline V gene are SGHTA and FQGNSA. The clonotype originates from a man aged 18 to 29 in good health. The chain combines TRBV7-2 with TRBJ2-7; 8 bases align to TRBD1. Sequencing was done on a sample of naive CD4+ T cells sorted from blood. The sample's subset: CD45RA+ positively selected. The CDR3 DNA is TGTGCCAGCAGCTTTGAGACAGGGGATTACGAGCAGTACTTC. This encodes CASSFETGDYEQYF.